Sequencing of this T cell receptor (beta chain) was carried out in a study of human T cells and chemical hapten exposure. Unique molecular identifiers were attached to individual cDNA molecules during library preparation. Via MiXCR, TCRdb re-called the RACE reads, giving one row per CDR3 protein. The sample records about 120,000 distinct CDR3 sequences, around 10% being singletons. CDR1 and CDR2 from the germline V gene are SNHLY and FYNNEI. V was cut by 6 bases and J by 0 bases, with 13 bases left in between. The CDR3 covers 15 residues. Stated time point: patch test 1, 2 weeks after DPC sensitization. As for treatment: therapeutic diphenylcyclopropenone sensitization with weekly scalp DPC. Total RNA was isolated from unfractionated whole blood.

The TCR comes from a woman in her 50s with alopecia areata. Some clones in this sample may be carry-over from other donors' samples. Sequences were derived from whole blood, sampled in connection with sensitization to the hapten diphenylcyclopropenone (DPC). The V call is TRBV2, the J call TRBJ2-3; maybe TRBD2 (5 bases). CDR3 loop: CASRKRLTSTDTQYF. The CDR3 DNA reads TGTGCCAGCAGAAAGCGGTTAACTAGCACAGATACGCAGTATTTT.